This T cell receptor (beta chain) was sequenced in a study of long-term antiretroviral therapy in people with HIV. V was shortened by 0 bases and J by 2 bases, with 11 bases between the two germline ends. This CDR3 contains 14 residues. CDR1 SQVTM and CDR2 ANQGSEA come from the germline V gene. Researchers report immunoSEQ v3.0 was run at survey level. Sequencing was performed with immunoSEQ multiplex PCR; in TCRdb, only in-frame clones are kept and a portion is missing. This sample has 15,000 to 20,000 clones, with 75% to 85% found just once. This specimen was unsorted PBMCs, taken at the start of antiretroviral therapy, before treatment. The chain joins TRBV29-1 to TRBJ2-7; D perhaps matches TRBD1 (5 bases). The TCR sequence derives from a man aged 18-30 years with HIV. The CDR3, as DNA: TGCAGCGTTGAAGATGCAGGGTCCACCTACGAGCAGTACTTC. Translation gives CSVEDAGSTYEQYF.